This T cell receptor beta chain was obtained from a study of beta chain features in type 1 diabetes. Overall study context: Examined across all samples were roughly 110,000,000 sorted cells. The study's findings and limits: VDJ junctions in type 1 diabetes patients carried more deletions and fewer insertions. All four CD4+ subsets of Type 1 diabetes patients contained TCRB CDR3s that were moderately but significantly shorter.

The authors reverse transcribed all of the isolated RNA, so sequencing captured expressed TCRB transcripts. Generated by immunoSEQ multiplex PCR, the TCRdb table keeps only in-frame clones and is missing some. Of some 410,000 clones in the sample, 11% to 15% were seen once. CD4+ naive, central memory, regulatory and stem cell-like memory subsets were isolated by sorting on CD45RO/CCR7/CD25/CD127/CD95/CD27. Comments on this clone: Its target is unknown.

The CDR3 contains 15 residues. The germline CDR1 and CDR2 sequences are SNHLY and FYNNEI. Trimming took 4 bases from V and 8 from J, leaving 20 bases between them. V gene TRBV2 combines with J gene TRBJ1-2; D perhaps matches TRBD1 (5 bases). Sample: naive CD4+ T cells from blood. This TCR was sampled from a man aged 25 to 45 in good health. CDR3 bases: TGTGCCAGCAGTGTTTGGCAGGGTCGTATGAGCGGCTACACCTTC. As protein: CASSVWQGRMSGYTF. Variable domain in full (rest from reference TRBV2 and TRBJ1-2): EPEVTQTPSHQVTQMGQEVILRCVPISNHLYFYWYRQILGQKVEFLVSFYNNEISEKSEIFDDQFSVERPDGSNFTLKIRSTKLEDSAMYFCASSVWQGRMSGYTFGSGTRLTVV.